The 30 T cell receptor delta chains presented below share a single source sample, sequenced in a study of Vδ1+ human thymocytes. Findings and limits, study-wide: Thymic TRG and TRD repertoires appeared highly polyclonal.

These receptors' antigens are unknown. Sequences come from RNA converted to cDNA by reverse transcription. Pooled V-gene forward primers with one constant-region reverse primer generated the CDR3 amplicons by multiplex PCR. TCRdb reanalysed the multiplex PCR reads via CATT. The sample gives about 25,000 delta-chain clones, about 7% of which show up once; approximately 1% is in the top ten. Material for sequencing was Vdelta1+ gamma-delta thymocytes from the thymus. The subset was: FACS-sorted CD3+ TCRalphabeta- TCRVdelta1+ TCRVdelta2- thymocytes. These receptor sequences come from a girl less than two years old who had congenital heart surgery.

The J gene corresponds to TRDJ1; a V gene call is absent; the DNA was not compared with TRDD3, the D call given in the table. The CDR3 totals 19 residues. This CDR3 is CALGELLRVWGTFTDKLIF. The CDR3 DNA follows: TGTGCTCTTGGGGAATTACTTAGGGTGTGGGGGACTTTCACCGATAAACTCATCTTT.

The gene calls are TRDV1 and TRDJ1, with D perhaps matching TRDD3 (5 bases). Germline V gene data show CDR1 as TSWWSYY and CDR2 as QGS. This CDR3 has 20 amino acids. V dropped 3 bases and J dropped 2 bases, with 28 bases sitting between them. CDR3 loop: CALGDPPQNGILRRTDKLIF. CDR3 in DNA: TGTGCTCTTGGGGATCCTCCCCAGAACGGGATCCTCCGGAGAACCGATAAACTCATCTTT.

There are a few counts of this clone. V is TRDV1 and J is TRDJ1, with 8 bases identical to TRDD2. J was trimmed by 0 bases and V by 2 bases; bases with no gene match: 17. Germline V CDR1 and CDR2: TSWWSYY, QGS. The CDR3 extends over 20 amino acids. CDR3: CALGEAYGTSYVTHTDKLIF. In nucleotides, the CDR3 is TGTGCTCTTGGGGAAGCGTACGGGACTTCCTACGTTACGCACACCGATAAACTCATCTTT.

In its sample, this clone ranks as medium-sized. The rearrangement links TRDV2 to TRDJ1; 7 positions match TRDD3. CDR1 and CDR2 from the germline V gene are GEAIGNYY and EKD. CDR3 length: 14 residues. V gave up 2 bases and J gave up 14 bases; unmatched junction bases: 16. The CDR3, as DNA: TGTGCCTGTGACAGCCGTAAGGGAGACTGGGGAGGAATCTTT. Translation: CACDSRKGDWGGIF.

This clone was seen only a few times. V is TRDV1 and J is TRDJ1, with D perhaps matching TRDD2 (7 bases). Germline V gene data show CDR1 as TSWWSYY and CDR2 as QGS. The CDR3 extends over 24 amino acids. Trimming took 3 bases from V and 0 from J, leaving 38 bases between them. CDR3 in amino acids: CALGENGVPTVGGVKGWYTDKLIF. Here the CDR3 DNA reads TGTGCTCTTGGGGAGAACGGGGTTCCTACGGTCGGGGGAGTCAAGGGATGGTACACCGATAAACTCATCTTT.

This clone occurred a few times. The chain combines TRDV1 with TRDJ1, with 8 bases lining up with TRDD3. Germline CDR1 and CDR2: TSWWSYY and QGS. The J segment lost 1 base and the V segment lost 0 bases, leaving 22 bases of the junction unmatched. This CDR3 contains 22 residues. The CDR3 sequence: CALGELALRGIRGGYLTDKLIF. CDR3 coding DNA: TGTGCTCTTGGGGAACTGGCCTTACGGGGGATAAGAGGGGGGTATCTCACCGATAAACTCATCTTT.

V gene TRDV1 combines with J gene TRDJ1, with D tentatively TRDD3 (5 bases). CDR3 length equals 19 residues. Germline V lookup: CDR1 TSWWSYY, CDR2 QGS. The V gene lost 1 base and the J gene lost 0 bases, with 21 bases spanning the gap. As DNA, the CDR3 is TGTGCTCTTGGGGAACATGATGAGGGATCCCGACCGTACACCGATAAACTCATCTTT. This translates into CALGEHDEGSRPYTDKLIF.

The V gene remains uncalled, whereas the J gene is TRDJ1; the table calls TRDD3, which could not be checked here. This CDR3 comprises 23 residues. CDR3 loop: CALGKDWPSYLTGGSWYTDKLIF. The CDR3 nucleotides read TGTGCTCTTGGGAAAGATTGGCCTTCCTACCTTACTGGGGGATCATGGTACACCGATAAACTCATCTTT.

This clone was seen more than once but under ten times. This rearrangement joins TRDV1 to TRDJ1, with unresolved D. Germline CDR1 is TSWWSYY and CDR2 is QGS. The CDR3 runs to 17 residues. V was pared by 0 bases and J by 2 bases, with 16 bases between. The CDR3 DNA reads as TGTGCTCTTGGGGAACTGAACCACGCAGTTTTGACCGATAAACTCATCTTT. Translating gives CALGELNHAVLTDKLIF.

V gene TRDV1 combines with J gene TRDJ1; D is possibly TRDD3 (5 bases). Germline CDR1 TSWWSYY, CDR2 QGS. The V end was cut by 7 bases, the J end by 0 bases, with 18 bases between. The CDR3 covers 16 residues. CDR3 in amino acids: CALDQSGDFYTDKLIF. The CDR3 DNA reads TGTGCTCTTGATCAAAGTGGGGACTTCTACACCGATAAACTCATCTTT.

The J gene was identified as TRDJ1, and no V gene was called; TRDD3 is taken as the D call from the table, unchecked against the DNA. The CDR3 contains 24 residues. CDR3 sequence: CAAVIPPPHTLLNWGIGHTDKLIF. CDR3 sequence (DNA): TGTGCAGCAGTTATACCCCCTCCCCACACCTTACTGAACTGGGGGATAGGGCACACCGATAAACTCATCTTT.

In this sample, this clone turned up a few times. V usage is TRDV1 and J usage is TRDJ1, with 11 bases fitting TRDD3. Per germline, CDR1 TSWWSYY and CDR2 QGS. Trimming cost V 1 base and J 0 bases; bases outside gene matches: 25. CDR3 size: 24 residues. The CDR3 DNA reads as TGTGCTCTTGGGGAACCTCCCGGCCTTCCTAAGGTGGGGGATACGGGGGGCAACACCGATAAACTCATCTTT. Translating it yields CALGEPPGLPKVGDTGGNTDKLIF.

This chain links TRDV1 with TRDJ1, with D uncertain. The CDR3 totals 19 residues. The V end lost 0 bases, the J end lost 4 bases, and 24 bases lay between the germline ends. Germline V gene data show CDR1 as TSWWSYY and CDR2 as QGS. CDR3 loop: CALGELDRISPYQNDKLIF. The CDR3 coding sequence is TGTGCTCTTGGGGAACTCGACCGTATCTCACCCTATCAGAACGATAAACTCATCTTT.

The chain uses TRDV1 and TRDJ1; TRDD3 is a possible D gene (5 bases). The CDR3 runs 15 residues. V was cut by 5 bases and J by 3 bases, with 16 bases left in between. CDR1 and CDR2 (germline): TSWWSYY, QGS. The CDR3, as DNA: TGTGCTCTTGGGCCCGCTGGACCCTGGGCCGATAAACTCATCTTT. Its translation is CALGPAGPWADKLIF.

This clone was detected a few times. This chain uses TRDV1 with TRDJ1, with 10 bases identical to TRDD3. This CDR3 comprises 21 residues. The J segment lost 0 bases and the V segment lost 5 bases, leaving 21 bases of the junction unmatched. Germline V gene lookup returns CDR1 TSWWSYY and CDR2 QGS. CDR3 in amino acids: CALGSPSSWGIQGPYTDKLIF. The CDR3 DNA sequence: TGTGCTCTTGGGTCGCCCTCGTCATGGGGGATACAGGGACCCTACACCGATAAACTCATCTTT.

The V gene remains uncalled, whereas the J gene is TRDJ1; the table names TRDD3, a call not compared with the DNA. This CDR3 has 19 residues. The CDR3 spells CALGELGAFLRQGVDKLIF. The CDR3 coding sequence is TGTGCTCTTGGGGAACTGGGGGCCTTCCTACGTCAAGGGGTCGATAAACTCATCTTT.

The chain recombines TRDV1 with TRDJ1; unclear D gene. The CDR3 is 12 amino acids. The V and J ends lost 3 bases and 3 bases respectively, with 5 bases between them. Germline values: CDR1 TSWWSYY, CDR2 QGS. In DNA, the CDR3 is TGTGCTCTTGGGGAGACGCCCGATAAACTCATCTTT. Amino acid sequence: CALGETPDKLIF.

This clone was counted a few times. The chain joins TRDV1 to TRDJ1; the match to TRDD3 covers 11 bases. The CDR3 totals 21 residues. V lost 2 bases to trimming and J lost 2 bases; unmatched junction nucleotides: 19. CDR1 is TSWWSYY and CDR2 is QGS in the germline V gene. CDR3 protein: CALGEIFLLGDTGYRTDKLIF. The CDR3 DNA sequence: TGTGCTCTTGGGGAAATCTTCCTTTTGGGGGATACGGGGTATCGAACCGATAAACTCATCTTT.

There is no V gene call, and the J gene is TRDJ1; the table's D call, TRDD3, was not checked against the DNA. The CDR3 is 18 residues long. The CDR3 loop is CALGELGGWGIQADKLIF. CDR3 coding DNA: TGTGCTCTTGGGGAACTCGGCGGCTGGGGGATACAAGCCGATAAACTCATCTTT.

By its share, this clone is medium-sized. Additional DNA sequences in this sample encode the identical CDR3. V gene TRAV29/DV5 combines with J gene TRDJ1, with 7 bases fitting TRDD3. J lost 3 bases, V lost 0 bases, and 17 bases had no gene match. CDR1 and CDR2 from the germline V gene are NSMFDY and ISSIKDK. CDR3 length: 18 residues. In DNA, the CDR3 is TGTGCAGCAAGCGCGAACCCCACCGAACCGGATACGGCCGATAAACTCATCTTT. Amino acid sequence: CAASANPTEPDTADKLIF.

The rearrangement links TRDV1 to TRDJ1; D might be TRDD2 or TRDD3, each matching 7 bases. Per germline, CDR1 TSWWSYY and CDR2 QGS. V was pared by 0 bases and J by 0 bases, with 17 bases between. The CDR3 sequence is 18 residues long. The CDR3 is CALGELTFLGANTDKLIF. CDR3 DNA: TGTGCTCTTGGGGAACTCACCTTCCTGGGGGCCAACACCGATAAACTCATCTTT.

This clone was seen a handful of times. V is TRDV1 and J is TRDJ1, with D unclear. The germline V and J ends were trimmed by 0 bases and 5 bases, with 43 bases remaining between them. CDR3 length: 25 residues. CDR1 TSWWSYY and CDR2 QGS come from the germline V gene. CDR3 loop: CALGELVPRQINRSAYGAWKDKLIF. For the CDR3, the DNA is TGTGCTCTTGGGGAACTAGTTCCCCGGCAAATCAACCGGTCCGCTTACGGCGCATGGAAAGATAAACTCATCTTT.

The J gene is TRDJ1, the V gene TRDV1; TRDD3 agrees at 7 bases. Germline trimming cut 3 bases from V and 3 bases from J; bases unmatched to any gene: 10. The CDR3 has 16 amino acids. Per the germline V gene, CDR1 is TSWWSYY and CDR2 is QGS. The CDR3 is CALGDGTYWGPDKLIF. The CDR3 DNA follows: TGTGCTCTTGGGGACGGCACGTACTGGGGCCCCGATAAACTCATCTTT.

V and J are TRDV1 and TRDJ1; D is unclear. Trimming cost V 8 bases and J 1 base, with 11 bases left between them. Germline CDR1 TSWWSYY, CDR2 QGS. The CDR3 sequence is 13 residues long. The CDR3 nucleotides are TGTGCTCTTTCACTCCGGGGCACCGATAAACTCATCTTT. This encodes CALSLRGTDKLIF.

The chain combines TRDV1 with TRDJ1; D gene uncertain. The CDR3 extends over 15 amino acids. Per germline, CDR1 TSWWSYY and CDR2 QGS. Between the trimmed V and J ends, which lost 3 bases and 8 bases, there was a span of 19 bases. CDR3 region: CALGEVDPRRNKLIF. CDR3 nucleotide sequence: TGTGCTCTTGGGGAGGTGGATCCTCGCCGGAACAAACTCATCTTT.

This sequence joins TRDV1 and TRDJ1; TRDD3 matches at 13 bases. TCRdb gives no J gene; it was assigned here by matching the DNA to germline. V lost 1 base and J lost 0; bases outside the gene matches: 26. The germline gives CDR1 TSWWSYY, CDR2 QGS. This CDR3 contains 25 residues. In DNA form, the CDR3 reads TGTGCTCTTGGGGAACGGCGGTACTGGGGGATACGTGGTTCGGTACGGTTTGGGTACACCGATAAACTCATCTTT. It encodes CALGERRYWGIRGSVRFGYTDKLIF.

The chain joins TRDV1 to TRDJ1; 12 bases agree with TRDD3. After removal of 8 bases from V and 8 bases from J, the junction contained 18 bases not matched to a gene. The CDR3 totals 17 residues. Germline loops: CDR1 TSWWSYY, CDR2 QGS. The CDR3 reads CALISTGGYSSRDKLIF. As DNA, the CDR3 is TGTGCTCTTATCTCTACTGGGGGATACTCGTCAAGGGACAAACTCATCTTT.

The chain couples TRDV1 to TRDJ1, with 13 bases aligning to TRDD3. Germline CDR1 reads TSWWSYY; CDR2 reads QGS. CDR3 length: 24 residues. J gave up 0 bases and V 1 base, and 23 bases lay outside the gene matches. CDR3 sequence reads: CALGERGPSQVLGDTIQYTDKLIF. CDR3 DNA: TGTGCTCTTGGGGAACGAGGCCCTTCTCAAGTACTGGGGGATACGATCCAGTACACCGATAAACTCATCTTT.

The chain carries TRDV1 and TRDJ1; 10 bases map to TRDD3. There are 13 residues in the CDR3. The V segment lost 5 bases and the J segment 10 bases; nucleotides outside the gene matches: 7. The germline CDR1 and CDR2 sequences are TSWWSYY and QGS. CDR3 loop: CALGLLGDYGLIF. CDR3 coding DNA: TGTGCTCTTGGGCTACTGGGGGATTATGGACTCATCTTT.

The rearrangement uses TRDV1 and TRDJ1; the D gene is possibly TRDD2 (6 bases). The CDR3 loop spans 19 amino acids. Germline V lookup: CDR1 TSWWSYY, CDR2 QGS. V lost 2 bases, J lost 0 bases, and 22 bases lay in between. This CDR3 reads CALGEVPPFPYQYTDKLIF. The CDR3, as DNA: TGTGCTCTTGGGGAAGTTCCGCCCTTCCCGTACCAGTACACCGATAAACTCATCTTT.